The 26 T cell receptor beta chains below all came from one sample that was sequenced in a study of blood T cell repertoires in COVID-19. Only in-frame clones appear in the TCRdb table, and some are missing; sequencing was by immunoSEQ multiplex PCR. The sample consists of about 180,000 clones, around 89% of them appearing once. The specimen sequenced was peripheral blood. Source of these receptors: a woman in her 30s with acute or convalescent COVID-19.

V is TRBV9 and J is TRBJ2-1, with 14 bases fitting TRBD2. V lost 4 bases and J lost 7; bases outside the gene matches: 7. This CDR3 comprises 16 residues. The V gene's germline CDR1 is SGDLS and CDR2 YYNGEE. In DNA, the CDR3 is TGTGCCAGCAGCATCCGACTAGCGGGAGGGACAAATGAGCAGTTCTTC. Its protein is CASSIRLAGGTNEQFF.

The V gene is TRBV5-5, the J gene TRBJ2-5, with D perhaps TRBD2 (6 bases). The CDR3 length is 13 residues. Germline V gives CDR1 SGHKS, CDR2 YYEKEE (reference sequence). Trimming shortened V by 4 bases and J by 5 bases, and 12 bases separated the two germline ends. The CDR3 region has the DNA TGTGCCAGCAGCGGCCGGGGGTGGGAGACCCAGTACTTC. It encodes CASSGRGWETQYF. Looking up the rest from reference TRBV5-5 and TRBJ2-5 gives the full variable domain: DAGVTQSPTHLIKTRGQQVTLRCSPISGHKSVSWYQQVLGQGPQFIFQYYEKEERGRGNFPDRFSARQFPNYSSELNVNALLLGDSALYLCASSGRGWETQYFGPGTRLLVL.

The chain links TRBV27 to TRBJ2-2, with a weak D call TRBD2 (5 bases). From germline, CDR1 is MNHEY and CDR2 SMNVEV (reference sequence). The CDR3 consists of 11 residues. V was clipped by 8 bases and J by 6 bases, with 7 bases between them. The CDR3 sequence is CASGRSGELFF. The CDR3 nucleotides are TGTGCCAGCGGGAGATCCGGGGAGCTGTTTTTT.

This clone was counted a single time. V usage is TRBV15 and J usage is TRBJ2-5; 8 bases agree with TRBD1. After removal of 0 bases from V and 7 bases from J, the junction contained 13 bases not matched to a gene. Germline V gene lookup returns CDR1 LNHNV and CDR2 YYDKDF (reference sequence). The CDR3 runs to 17 residues. CDR3 in DNA: TGTGCCACCAGCAGAGATTTCCCCGGACAGGGCTTGGGGACCCAGTACTTC. Translated: CATSRDFPGQGLGTQYF.

The chain couples TRBV15 to TRBJ1-5; TRBD1 matches at 7 bases. In germline, CDR1 is LNHNV, CDR2 YYDKDF (reference sequence). J lost 6 bases, V lost 5 bases, and 13 bases had no gene match. This CDR3 comprises 16 residues. The chain's CDR3 is CATSHFRTGRSQPQHF. As DNA, the CDR3 is TGTGCCACCAGCCACTTTCGGACAGGCCGGAGTCAGCCCCAGCATTTT. The full variable domain, in which reference TRBV15 and TRBJ1-5 provide the parts outside the CDR3, is DAMVIQNPRYQVTQFGKPVTLSCSQTLNHNVMYWYQQKSSQAPKLLFHYYDKDFNNEADTPDNFQSRRPNTSFCFLDIRSPGLGDTAMYLCATSHFRTGRSQPQHFGDGTRLSIL.

The chain is built from TRBV28 and TRBJ2-1; D is possibly TRBD1 (6 bases). Looked up from germline, CDR1 is MDHEN and CDR2 is SYDVKM. The V gene lost 7 bases and the J gene lost 4 bases, with 17 bases spanning the gap. The CDR3 loop spans 15 amino acids. This chain's CDR3 is CASIRAGDIYNEQFF. The DNA of the CDR3 is TGTGCCAGCATTAGGGCAGGGGACATTTACAATGAGCAGTTCTTC.

This clone appeared a single time. The chain links TRBV2 to TRBJ2-1; TRBD2 matches 12 bases. With 6 bases clipped from V and 6 bases from J, the junction kept 6 bases outside the gene matches. CDR1 and CDR2 (germline): SNHLY, FYNNEI. The CDR3 is made up of 15 amino acids. The CDR3 is CASRPGTSGRNEQFF. The DNA for the CDR3 is TGTGCCAGCAGGCCCGGGACTAGCGGGCGCAATGAGCAGTTCTTC.

About this clone itself: The junction differs from germline at one of its ends, possibly a read error. The chain recombines TRBV7-7 with TRBJ2-2; D remains ambiguous. The CDR3 extends over 13 amino acids. Germline V gene lookup returns CDR1 SSHAT and CDR2 FNYEAQ (reference sequence). The CDR3 DNA follows: TGTGCTAGCAGCTTATATTACACCGGGGAGCTGTTTTTT. Amino acid sequence: CASSLYYTGELFF.

Only one count was recorded for this clone. The V gene is TRBV7-6, the J gene TRBJ2-7; 10 nucleotides match TRBD2. Germline-derived CDR1 and CDR2 are SGHVS and FNYEAQ. Trimming took 5 bases from V and 2 from J; bases not matched to a gene: 6. This CDR3 contains 15 residues. DNA for the CDR3: TGTGCCAGCAGCCCAGGGACTAGCGTTCCCTACGAGCAGTACTTC. It specifies CASSPGTSVPYEQYF.

The chain employs TRBV29-1 and TRBJ2-5, with 10 positions matching TRBD1. This CDR3 contains 14 residues. J gave up 5 bases and V 7 bases, and 10 bases lay outside the gene matches. The germline V gene has CDR1 SQVTM and CDR2 ANQGSEA. CDR3 sequence reads: CSAWTGGGFETQYF. The CDR3 coding sequence is TGCAGCGCTTGGACAGGGGGAGGATTCGAGACCCAGTACTTC.

V is TRBV6-5 and J is TRBJ1-2, with a tentative D call TRBD1 (6 bases). The CDR3 runs 14 residues. With 5 bases removed from V and 3 bases from J, the gap between germline ends came to 13 bases. The germline V gene encodes CDR1 MNHEY and CDR2 SVGAGI. The CDR3 DNA is TGTGCCAGCAGTAGTCGAGGGGGGGACTATGGCTACACCTTC. Translation gives CASSSRGGDYGYTF.

About this clone itself: Germline is not matched at one junction end, which may reflect a read error. This rearrangement joins TRBV19 to TRBJ2-2, with a tentative D call TRBD2 (7 bases). This CDR3 spans 14 amino acids. Germline V CDR1 and CDR2: LNHDA, SQIVND (reference sequence). CDR3 region: CARGGGRTPGELFF. The DNA of the CDR3 is TGCGCCCGTGGGGGGGGGCGCACACCCGGGGAGCTGTTTTTT.

This rearrangement joins TRBV18 to TRBJ2-2; 7 nucleotides match TRBD1. J was trimmed by 5 bases and V by 9 bases; bases with no gene match: 6. The CDR3 has 13 residues. Germline V gene data show CDR1 as KGHSH and CDR2 as LQKENI. CDR3 residues: CASDRVETGELFF. DNA of the CDR3: TGTGCCAGTGACAGGGTGGAAACCGGGGAGCTGTTTTTT.

V is TRBV20-1 and J is TRBJ2-1; no clear D gene. The CDR3 is 9 residues long. From germline, CDR1 is DFQATT and CDR2 SNEGSKA (reference sequence). With 6 bases removed from V and 11 bases from J, the gap between germline ends came to 8 bases. In DNA form, the CDR3 reads TGCAGTGCCACCTATCAGCAGTTCTTC. Its protein is CSATYQQFF.

The chain recombines TRBV15 with TRBJ2-1; a possible D gene is TRBD2 (5 bases). Trimming left V 0 bases short and J 9 bases short, with 9 bases between. In germline, CDR1 is LNHNV, CDR2 YYDKDF (reference sequence). The CDR3 has 13 amino acids. The CDR3, as DNA: TGTGCCACCAGCAGAGATTTTCGGGGTGAGCAGTTCTTC. Protein sequence: CATSRDFRGEQFF. The full variable domain, in which reference TRBV15 and TRBJ2-1 provide the parts outside the CDR3, is DAMVIQNPRYQVTQFGKPVTLSCSQTLNHNVMYWYQQKSSQAPKLLFHYYDKDFNNEADTPDNFQSRRPNTSFCFLDIRSPGLGDTAMYLCATSRDFRGEQFFGPGTRLTVL.

This clone was seen a few times. V gene TRBV7-9 combines with J gene TRBJ1-2, with 7 bases that match TRBD1. The CDR3 loop spans 13 amino acids. CDR1 SEHNR and CDR2 FQNEAQ come from the germline V gene (reference sequence). The V and J ends lost 2 bases and 8 bases, in that order; junction bases with no gene match: 5. The CDR3 sequence is CASSLTGERGYTF. The CDR3 region has the DNA TGTGCCAGCAGCTTAACAGGGGAGAGGGGCTACACCTTC.

This chain connects TRBV3-1 (or the pseudogene TRBV3-2) to TRBJ2-3; D may be TRBD2 (5 bases). This CDR3 contains 12 residues. V shed 3 bases and J shed 10 bases, with 11 bases lying between them. From germline, CDR1 is LGHDT and CDR2 YNNKEL (reference sequence). CDR3 residues: CASSHLVGAQYF. Written as DNA, the CDR3 is TGTGCCAGCAGCCACCTCGTCGGGGCGCAGTATTTT.

V and J are TRBV24-1 and TRBJ2-7; tentative D call: TRBD2 (6 bases). The V and J ends lost 0 bases and 2 bases respectively, with 13 bases between them. Germline V gives CDR1 KGHDR, CDR2 SFDVKD. This CDR3 contains 16 residues. CDR3 sequence (DNA): TGTGCCACCAGTGATTTGTTTGCGGGATCAGCCTACGAGCAGTACTTC. As protein: CATSDLFAGSAYEQYF.

V usage is TRBV2 and J usage is TRBJ1-2; D gene uncertain. This CDR3 is 12 amino acids long. The V end lost 6 bases, the J end lost 5 bases, and 10 bases lay between the germline ends. Looked up from germline, CDR1 is SNHLY and CDR2 is FYNNEI. The CDR3 sequence: CASRASRYGYTF. CDR3 DNA: TGTGCCAGCAGGGCATCGCGGTATGGCTACACCTTC.

The chain joins TRBV28 to TRBJ1-2; 8 bases fit TRBD1. The germline gives CDR1 MDHEN, CDR2 SYDVKM. The V segment lost 6 bases and the J segment 6 bases; nucleotides outside the gene matches: 3. The CDR3 contains 12 residues. CDR3 sequence reads: CASRQGEDGYTF. CDR3 DNA sequence: TGTGCCAGCAGACAGGGGGAAGATGGCTACACCTTC.

This clone was detected a few times. The genes are TRBV28 and TRBJ2-7; 9 bases map to TRBD1. Germline assignment: CDR1 MDHEN and CDR2 SYDVKM. The CDR3 totals 14 residues. The V and J ends lost 6 bases and 3 bases, in that order; junction bases with no gene match: 6. This chain's CDR3 is CASSHGTGIYEQYF. CDR3 DNA sequence: TGTGCCAGCAGCCACGGGACAGGGATCTACGAGCAGTACTTC. Full variable domain (outside the CDR3, taken from reference TRBV28 and TRBJ2-7): DVKVTQSSRYLVKRTGEKVFLECVQDMDHENMFWYRQDPGLGLRLIYFSYDVKMKEKGDIPEGYSVSREKKERFSLILESASTNQTSMYLCASSHGTGIYEQYFGPGTRLTVT.

Worth noting for this clone: Within the sample, other DNA sequences also encode this same CDR3. V gene TRBV28 combines with J gene TRBJ2-7, with a tentative D call TRBD1 (6 bases). In germline, CDR1 is MDHEN, CDR2 SYDVKM. The ends were cut back, 2 bases at V and 7 bases at J, with 6 bases in the middle. The CDR3 covers 11 residues. CDR3 nucleotides: TGTGCCAGCAGTTTAAGGGGGGAGCAGTACTTC. Translation gives CASSLRGEQYF.

The rearrangement uses TRBV10-3 and TRBJ2-3; 14 nucleotides line up with TRBD2. CDR3 length: 14 amino acids. CDR1 and CDR2 from the germline V gene are ENHRY and SYGVKD. The V and J ends lost 10 bases and 4 bases, in that order; junction bases with no gene match: 4. This CDR3 reads CATTSGRAADTQYF. The CDR3 nucleotides read TGTGCCACGACTAGCGGGAGGGCCGCAGATACGCAGTATTTT.

There are a few counts of this clone. The chain combines TRBV28 with TRBJ2-1, with 12 bases identical to TRBD2. The germline gives CDR1 MDHEN, CDR2 SYDVKM. This CDR3 has 15 residues. Trimming cost V 7 bases and J 2 bases; bases outside gene matches: 3. The CDR3 DNA is TGTGCCAGCAAGACTAGCGGGAGCCCCTACAATGAGCAGTTCTTC. It is translated as CASKTSGSPYNEQFF.

The chain couples TRBV3-1 (or the pseudogene TRBV3-2) to TRBJ2-1, with 7 bases matching TRBD2. The CDR3 consists of 14 residues. Germline loops: CDR1 LGHDT, CDR2 YNNKEL (reference sequence). V lost 1 base, J lost 12 bases, and 9 bases stayed unmatched. The CDR3 region is CASSQVYGGRGQFF. The CDR3 DNA reads TGTGCCAGCAGCCAAGTTTATGGGGGGAGGGGGCAGTTCTTC.

The chain couples TRBV20-1 to TRBJ2-5, with TRBD2 matching over 8 bases. The V segment lost 3 bases and the J segment 5 bases; nucleotides outside the gene matches: 11. In germline, CDR1 is DFQATT, CDR2 SNEGSKA (reference sequence). CDR3 length: 15 residues. The CDR3 coding sequence is TGCAGTGCTAGTAGGGGACTAGAGTTATCGGAGACCCAGTACTTC. Translation: CSASRGLELSETQYF.